This T cell receptor beta chain was observed in a study of cytomegalovirus exposure and HLA in healthy donors. Findings of the study overall: CMV serostatus was the sole immune exposure data available. Overall, 164 TCR beta chains were annotated as cytomegalovirus-associated.

The CDR3 runs to 15 residues. CDR1 LGHNA and CDR2 YNFKEQ come from the germline V gene. V was cut by 1 base and J by 8 bases, with 15 bases left in between. Samples came from healthy bone marrow donors. Use of 60 Vbeta and 13 Jbeta primers characterized the PCR. Produced via immunoSEQ multiplex PCR; TCRdb's table is partial and in-frame only. The sample has roughly 140,000 clones, approximately 82% seen once. In regard to this clone: What it recognizes is unknown.

Sequenced: PBMCs. This sequence joins TRBV4-2 and TRBJ2-1, with D possibly TRBD2 on 6 matching bases. This clonotype was obtained from a woman in her fifties or sixties in good health and CMV-seropositive. CDR3 in amino acids: CASSQGWAPGDEQFF. The CDR3 DNA is TGTGCCAGCAGCCAAGGCTGGGCCCCGGGAGATGAGCAGTTCTTC.